The source of this T cell receptor (beta chain) is a study of PD-1 blockade in classical Hodgkin lymphoma. All trial patients relapsed after autologous stem cell transplantation. Concerning this clone itself: No antigen is known for it.

Study results and caveats: Newly diagnosed patients were reported to exhibit reduced baseline TCR diversity relative to healthy donors.

Measured with immunoSEQ multiplex PCR; TCRdb has only the in-frame clones, and not every one. The sample has tens of thousands of clones, roughly nine tenths seen once. The CDR3 contains 15 residues. Trimming removed 7 bases at V and 3 bases at J, with 16 bases between. Looked up from germline, CDR1 is LNHDA and CDR2 is SQIVND (reference sequence). This clonotype was sampled from a human donor with classical Hodgkin lymphoma. The source material was peripheral blood mononuclear cells (PBMCs), sampled at baseline. The V gene is TRBV19, the J gene TRBJ1-5; no firm D call. The CDR3 DNA sequence: TGTGCCAGTACTTTGGGGTTAGCGAACAATCAGCCCCAGCATTTT. Translation gives CASTLGLANNQPQHF.